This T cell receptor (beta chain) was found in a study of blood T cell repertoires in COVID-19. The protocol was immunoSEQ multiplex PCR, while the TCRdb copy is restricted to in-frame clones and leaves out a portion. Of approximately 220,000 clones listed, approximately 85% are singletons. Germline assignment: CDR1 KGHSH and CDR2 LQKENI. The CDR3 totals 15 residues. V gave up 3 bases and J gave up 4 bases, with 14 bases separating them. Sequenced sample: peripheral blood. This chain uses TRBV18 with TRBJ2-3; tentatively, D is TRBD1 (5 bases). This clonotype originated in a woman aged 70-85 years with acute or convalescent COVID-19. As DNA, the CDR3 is TGTGCCAGCTCACCGGCAGGGCTCCGATCAGATACGCAGTATTTT. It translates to CASSPAGLRSDTQYF.